This T cell receptor beta chain is from a study of patients and donors after allogeneic stem cell transplantation. TCRdb redid the calling of the RT-PCR reads with MiXCR, one entry per CDR3 protein. The data show approximately 160,000 distinct CDR3 sequences, with around 28% seen just once and around 3% held by the top ten. The germline V gene encodes CDR1 LGHNA and CDR2 YSLEER. The CDR3 consists of 14 residues. V lost 3 bases, J lost 1 base, and 9 bases lay in between. The chain is built from TRBV4-3 and TRBJ1-1; D unresolved. The clonotype originates from a human donor who was either an allogeneic HSCT recipient or a stem cell or donor lymphocyte infusion donor (not recorded which). It is not recorded whose cells these are; they may come from a transplant donor. Sequenced material: blood, either unsorted or a sorted T cell fraction (not recorded which). Here the CDR3 DNA reads TGCGCCAGCAGCCATGATTGGAGGAACACTGAAGCTTTCTTT. Translated, it gives CASSHDWRNTEAFF.